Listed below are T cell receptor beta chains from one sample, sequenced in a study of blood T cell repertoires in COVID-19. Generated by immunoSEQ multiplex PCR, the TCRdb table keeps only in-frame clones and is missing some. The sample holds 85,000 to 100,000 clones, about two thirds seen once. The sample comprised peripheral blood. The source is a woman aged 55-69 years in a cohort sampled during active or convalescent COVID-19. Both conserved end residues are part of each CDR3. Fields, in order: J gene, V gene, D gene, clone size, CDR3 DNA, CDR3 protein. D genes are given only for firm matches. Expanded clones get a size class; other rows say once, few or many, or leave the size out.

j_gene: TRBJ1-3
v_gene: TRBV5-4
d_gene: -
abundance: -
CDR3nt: TGTGCCAGCAGCTTGGATCCCACAGGGTCTGGAAACACCATATATTTT
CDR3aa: CASSLDPTGSGNTIYF

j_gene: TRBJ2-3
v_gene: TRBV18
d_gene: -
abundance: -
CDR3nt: TGTGCCAGCTCACCAGGGCCCCGCACAGATACGCAGTATTTT
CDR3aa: CASSPGPRTDTQYF

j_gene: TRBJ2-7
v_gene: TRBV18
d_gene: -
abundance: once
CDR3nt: TGTGCCAGCTCACCAACAGGGTCCTACGAGCAGTACTTC
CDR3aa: CASSPTGSYEQYF

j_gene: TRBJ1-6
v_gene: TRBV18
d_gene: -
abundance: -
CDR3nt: TGTGCCAGCTCACCCAGGGACACAAGAGGCCTCTATAATTCACCCCTCCACTTT
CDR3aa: CASSPRDTRGLYNSPLHF

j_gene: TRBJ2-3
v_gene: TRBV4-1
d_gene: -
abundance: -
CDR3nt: TGCGCCAGCAGCCGGGACTTTCTCACAGATACGCAGTATTTT
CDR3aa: CASSRDFLTDTQYF

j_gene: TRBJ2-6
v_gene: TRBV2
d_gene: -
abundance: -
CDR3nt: TGTGCCAGGGGGCCCTCTGGGGCCAACGTCCTGACTTTC
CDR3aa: CARGPSGANVLTF

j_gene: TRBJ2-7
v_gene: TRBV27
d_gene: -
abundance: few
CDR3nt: TGTGCCAGCAGTCCCACCGGCGGGGTCTCCTACGAGCAGTACTTC
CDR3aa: CASSPTGGVSYEQYF

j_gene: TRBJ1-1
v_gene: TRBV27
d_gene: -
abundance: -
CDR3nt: TGTGCCAGCAGCCTCTGGACACTGAACACTGAAGCTTTCTTT
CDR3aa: CASSLWTLNTEAFF

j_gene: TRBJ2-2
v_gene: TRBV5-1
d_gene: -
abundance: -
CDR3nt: TGCGCCAGCAGCTTGGGGCAGGTCGTGGACACCGGGGAGCTGTTTTTT
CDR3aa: CASSLGQVVDTGELFF

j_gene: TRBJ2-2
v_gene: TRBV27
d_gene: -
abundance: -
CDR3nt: TGTGCCAGCAGTTTACCCGCAGCGCCGAACACCGGGGAGCTGTTTTTT
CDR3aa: CASSLPAAPNTGELFF

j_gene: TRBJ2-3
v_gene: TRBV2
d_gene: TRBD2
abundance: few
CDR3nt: TGTGCCAGCAGTGGACTAGCGGGGGCCGGGGATACGCAGTATTTT
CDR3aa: CASSGLAGAGDTQYF

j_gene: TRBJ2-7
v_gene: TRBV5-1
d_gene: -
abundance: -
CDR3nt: TGCGCCAGCAGCTTGGCTAGACAGAGCGACGAGCAGTACTTC
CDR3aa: CASSLARQSDEQYF

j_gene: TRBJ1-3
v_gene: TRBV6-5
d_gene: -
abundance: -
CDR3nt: TGTGCCAGCAGGCCGACAGACCCCTCTGGAAACACCATATATTTT
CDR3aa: CASRPTDPSGNTIYF

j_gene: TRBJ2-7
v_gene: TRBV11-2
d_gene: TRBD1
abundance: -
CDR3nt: TGTGCCAGCAGCTATCGCCCCACAGGGGGCTACGAGCAGTACTTC
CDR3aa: CASSYRPTGGYEQYF

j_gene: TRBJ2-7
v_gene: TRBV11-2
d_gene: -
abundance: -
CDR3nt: TGTGCCAGCAGCTTAGATTTCCAGGCCCACGAGCAGTACTTC
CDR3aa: CASSLDFQAHEQYF

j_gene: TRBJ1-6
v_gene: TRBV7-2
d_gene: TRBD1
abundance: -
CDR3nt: TGTGCCAGCAGCCCAGTCGGGACAGGGGTCTCACCCCTCCACTTT
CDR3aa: CASSPVGTGVSPLHF

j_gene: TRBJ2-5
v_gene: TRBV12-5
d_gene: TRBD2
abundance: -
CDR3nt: TGTGCTAGTGGTTTGGGGGCTAGCGGGTACCAAGAGACCCAGTACTTC
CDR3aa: CASGLGASGYQETQYF

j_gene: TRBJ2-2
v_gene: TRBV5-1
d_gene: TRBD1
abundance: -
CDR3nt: TGCGCCAGCAGCCAAGGGACAGGGCCTGACCGGGAGCTGTTTTTT
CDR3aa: CASSQGTGPDRELFF

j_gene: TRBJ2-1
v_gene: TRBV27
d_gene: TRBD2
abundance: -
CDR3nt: TGTGCCAGCAGTGTAATCGGGACTAGCGGCCTCAGCTCCTACAATGAGCAGTTCTTC
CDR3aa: CASSVIGTSGLSSYNEQFF

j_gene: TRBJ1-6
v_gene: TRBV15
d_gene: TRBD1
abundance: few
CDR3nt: TGTGCCACCAGCAGGACAGGGGGCAGGAATTCACCCCTCCACTTT
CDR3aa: CATSRTGGRNSPLHF

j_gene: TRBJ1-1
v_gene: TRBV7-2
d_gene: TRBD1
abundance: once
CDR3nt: TGTGCCAGCAGCTTAGGACAGGGGTTTGGCACTGAAGCTTTCTTT
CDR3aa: CASSLGQGFGTEAFF

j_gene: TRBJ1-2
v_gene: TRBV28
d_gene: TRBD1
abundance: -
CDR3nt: TGTGCCAGCACCGATAATACGGACAGGGACTACACCTTC
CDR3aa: CASTDNTDRDYTF

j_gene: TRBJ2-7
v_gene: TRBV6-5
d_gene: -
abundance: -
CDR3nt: TGTGCCAGCAGTCCGACAGGTCTCAGCTCCTACGAGCAGTACTTC
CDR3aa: CASSPTGLSSYEQYF

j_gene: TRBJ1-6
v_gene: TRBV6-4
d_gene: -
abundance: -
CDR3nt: TGTGCCAGCAGGGGACAAAATAATTCACCCCTCCACTTT
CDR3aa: CASRGQNNSPLHF

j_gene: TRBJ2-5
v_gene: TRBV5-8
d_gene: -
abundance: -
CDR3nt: TGTGCCAGCAGCCTGCCGCCCGGAGAAGAGACCCAGTACTTC
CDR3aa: CASSLPPGEETQYF

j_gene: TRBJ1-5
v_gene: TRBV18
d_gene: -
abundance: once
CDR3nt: TGTGCCAGCTCACCAATCGAGGGCCTTAGCAATCAGCCCCAGCATTTT
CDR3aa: CASSPIEGLSNQPQHF

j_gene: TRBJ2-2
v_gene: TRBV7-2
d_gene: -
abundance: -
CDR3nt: TGTGCCAGCAGCCTTAGTCCGCTCCGGGGGGCAGGCACCGGGGAGCTGTTTTTT
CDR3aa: CASSLSPLRGAGTGELFF

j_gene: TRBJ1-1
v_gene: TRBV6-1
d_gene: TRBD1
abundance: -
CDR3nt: TGTGCCAGCAGTGAAGAGACAGGGTTGGGAGCTTTCTTT
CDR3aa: CASSEETGLGAFF

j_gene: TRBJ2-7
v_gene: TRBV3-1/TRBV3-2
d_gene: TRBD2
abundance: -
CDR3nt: TGTGCCAGCAGCCCTACTAGCGGGGGGCCGAAGCAGTACTTC
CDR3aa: CASSPTSGGPKQYF

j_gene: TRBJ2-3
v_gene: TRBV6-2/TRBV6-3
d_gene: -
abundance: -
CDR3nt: TGTGCCAGCAGTCTAGGCACAGATACGCAGTATTTT
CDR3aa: CASSLGTDTQYF

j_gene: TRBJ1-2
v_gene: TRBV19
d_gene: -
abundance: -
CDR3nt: TGTGCCAGTAGTATCGCTATAAGTTACAACTATGGCTACACCTTC
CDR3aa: CASSIAISYNYGYTF

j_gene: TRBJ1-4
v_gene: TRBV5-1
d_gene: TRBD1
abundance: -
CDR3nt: TGCGCCAGCAGCCGGACCGGGACAGTGGGAGAAAAACTGTTTTTT
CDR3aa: CASSRTGTVGEKLFF